This T cell receptor beta chain was found in a study of metastatic and nonmetastatic thyroid tumors (dated by TCRdb to about 2020). Context from the whole study: For patients with malignant and with benign thyroid disease, the researchers compared repertoires between peripheral blood samples and tumor or nodule tissue samples. Here is what the overall study found, with its caveats: In both blood and tumor samples, malignant tumors were reported to have significantly higher TCR beta diversity than benign nodules.

Before undergoing thyroid surgery, none of the patients had been given any kind of treatment. Using T-cell receptor beta sequencing, the researchers looked back retrospectively at clinical samples from patients, gathered between about 2012 and 2018. Libraries were made using PCR. This sample was sequenced with an Illumina HiSeq 4000. The TCR beta-chain CDR3 region of each patient was profiled by high-throughput sequencing. As for the original processing: The researchers built a classifier to tell apart papillary thyroid cancer patients with distant metastasis, based on CDR3 differences among clinicopathological groups. The Shannon index was used to assess repertoire diversity, and the Morisita-Horn index was used to assess tumor-blood repertoire similarity. TCRdb's own reprocessing of the public reads used fastp at Q25 and MiXCR and kept productive beta chains. TCRdb, not the authors, supplied the V and J calls. Recorded for this sample are some 37,000 clones; roughly half of them occurred a single time. The top ten clonotypes cover approximately 25% of the sample.

A word on this clone: Its target antigen remains unknown. Base qualities are not provided; no much larger clone lies one nucleotide away.

Taken from the germline V gene, the CDR1 and CDR2 loops are SGHRS and YFSETQ. Trimming leaves V shorter by 6 bases and J shorter by 2 bases, with the junction holding 19 bases beyond the gene matches. The CDR3 sequence holds 19 residues, the cysteine and phenylalanine included. Of the read, only the CDR3 DNA is kept; its 57 bases are in frame from base 1. This clonotype originated in a male donor with papillary thyroid cancer or a benign thyroid nodule (not recorded which). Some clones in this sample may be carry-over from other donors' samples. The source material was tumor tissue. The rearrangement combines TRBV5-1 with TRBJ2-2; 7 bases in the junction line up with TRBD1. Here is the DNA: TGCGCCAGCATCCTGGGAGAGATACCACAGGGGATAAACACCGGGGAGCTGTTTTTT. It specifies CASILGEIPQGINTGELFF. With the rest looked up from the reference TRBV5-1 and TRBJ2-2 genes rather than sequenced, the full variable domain is KAGVTQTPRYLIKTRGQQVTLSCSPISGHRSVSWYQQTPGQGLQFLFEYFSETQRNKGNFPGRFSGRQFSNSRSEMNVSTLELGDSALYLCASILGEIPQGINTGELFFGEGSRLTVL.